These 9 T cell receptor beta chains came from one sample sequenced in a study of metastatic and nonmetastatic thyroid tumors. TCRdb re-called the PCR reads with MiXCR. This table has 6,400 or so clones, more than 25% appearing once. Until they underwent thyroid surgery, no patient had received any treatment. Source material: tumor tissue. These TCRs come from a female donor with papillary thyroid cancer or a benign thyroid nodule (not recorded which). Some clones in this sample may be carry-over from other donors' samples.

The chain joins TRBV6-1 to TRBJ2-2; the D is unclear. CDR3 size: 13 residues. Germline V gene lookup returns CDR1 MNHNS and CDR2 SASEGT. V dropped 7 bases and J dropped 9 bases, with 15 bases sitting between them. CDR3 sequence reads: CASTQNTRRELFF. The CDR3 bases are TGTGCCAGCACCCAGAACACCCGCCGGGAGCTGTTTTTT.

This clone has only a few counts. In DNA form, the CDR3 reads TGTGCCAGCAGGAACCAGACAGGGCCGGACACTGAAGCTTTCTTT. It yields the protein CASRNQTGPDTEAFF. The V call is TRBV6-8, the J call TRBJ1-1; 7 nucleotides match TRBD1. The CDR3 is made up of 15 amino acids. CDR1 is MNHGY and CDR2 is SAAAGT in the germline V gene. The ends lost 6 bases at V and 3 bases at J; junction bases unmatched: 10.

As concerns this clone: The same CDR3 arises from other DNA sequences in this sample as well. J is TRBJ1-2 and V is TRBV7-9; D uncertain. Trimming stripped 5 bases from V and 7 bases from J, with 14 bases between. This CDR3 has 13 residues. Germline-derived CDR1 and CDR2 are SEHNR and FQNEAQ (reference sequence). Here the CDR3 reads CASSRAFSSGYTF. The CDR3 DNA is TGTGCCAGCAGCCGAGCTTTCTCTAGTGGCTACACCTTC.

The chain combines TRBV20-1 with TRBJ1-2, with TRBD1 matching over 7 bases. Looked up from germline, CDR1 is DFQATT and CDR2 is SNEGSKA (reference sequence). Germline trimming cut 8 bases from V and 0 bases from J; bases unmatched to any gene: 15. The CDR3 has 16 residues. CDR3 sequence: CSTPPRPGQPNYGYTF. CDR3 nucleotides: TGCAGTACGCCTCCTAGACCGGGACAGCCTAACTATGGCTACACCTTC.

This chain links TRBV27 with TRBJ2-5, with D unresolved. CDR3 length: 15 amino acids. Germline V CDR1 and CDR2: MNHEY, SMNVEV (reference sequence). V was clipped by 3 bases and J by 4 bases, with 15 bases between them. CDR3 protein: CASSLMYSKRETQYF. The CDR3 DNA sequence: TGTGCCAGCAGTTTGATGTATTCCAAGAGAGAGACCCAGTACTTC.

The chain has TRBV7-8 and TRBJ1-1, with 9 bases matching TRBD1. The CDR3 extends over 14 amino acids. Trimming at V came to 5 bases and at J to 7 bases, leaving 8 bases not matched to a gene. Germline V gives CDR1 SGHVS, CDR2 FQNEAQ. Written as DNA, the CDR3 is TGTGCCAGCAGCCCCCGGACAGGGGTTTTTGAAGCTTTCTTT. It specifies CASSPRTGVFEAFF.

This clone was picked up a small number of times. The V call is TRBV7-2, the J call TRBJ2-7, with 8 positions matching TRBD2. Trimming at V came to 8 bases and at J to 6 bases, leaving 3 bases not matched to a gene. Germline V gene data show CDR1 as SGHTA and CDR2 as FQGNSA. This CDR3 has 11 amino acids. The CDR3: CASRGLGEQYF. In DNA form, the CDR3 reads TGTGCCAGCCGGGGACTAGGCGAGCAGTACTTC.

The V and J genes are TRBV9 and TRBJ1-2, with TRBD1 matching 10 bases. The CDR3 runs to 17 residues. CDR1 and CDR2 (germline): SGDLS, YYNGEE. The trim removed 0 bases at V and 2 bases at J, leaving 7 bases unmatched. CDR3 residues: CASSVGRPGQGNYGYTF. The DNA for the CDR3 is TGTGCCAGCAGCGTAGGAAGACCGGGACAGGGGAACTATGGCTACACCTTC.

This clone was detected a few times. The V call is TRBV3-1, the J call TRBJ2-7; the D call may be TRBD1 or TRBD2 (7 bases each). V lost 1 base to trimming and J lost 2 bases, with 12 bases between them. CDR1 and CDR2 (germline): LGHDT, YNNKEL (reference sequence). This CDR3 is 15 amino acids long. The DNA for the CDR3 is TGTGCCAGCAGCCAAGTGGCAGGGGGGGCCTACGAGCAGTACTTC. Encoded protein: CASSQVAGGAYEQYF.